These 14 T cell receptor beta chains were all obtained from the same sample, sequenced in a study of blood T cell repertoires in COVID-19. Profiled with immunoSEQ multiplex PCR; TCRdb holds only in-frame clones, not every one. The sample has roughly 150,000 clones, approximately 84% seen once. The sequenced material came from peripheral blood. The source is a woman aged 50 to 65 with COVID-19, enrolled during active disease.

The genes are TRBV5-1 and TRBJ1-6; TRBD1 matches at 7 bases. CDR1 and CDR2 from the germline V gene are SGHRS and YFSETQ. J gave up 10 bases and V 3 bases, and 7 bases lay outside the gene matches. There are 14 residues in the CDR3. The CDR3 is CASSSRGYDSPLHF. DNA for the CDR3: TGCGCCAGCAGCTCCAGGGGGTACGACTCACCCCTCCACTTT.

This rearrangement joins TRBV4-3 to TRBJ1-4; D uncertain. V was cut by 0 bases and J by 7 bases, with 3 bases left in between. Germline V CDR1 and CDR2: LGHNA, YSLEER. The CDR3 is 12 amino acids. CDR3 in DNA: TGCGCCAGCAGCCAAGATCGTGAAAAACTGTTTTTT. Protein: CASSQDREKLFF.

The CDR3 is CASSLGQGGLNTEAFF. DNA for the CDR3: TGCGCCAGCAGCCTCGGACAGGGGGGACTGAACACTGAAGCTTTCTTT. V gene TRBV4-1 combines with J gene TRBJ1-1; 10 nucleotides line up with TRBD1. This CDR3 contains 16 residues. Trimming cost V 4 bases and J 0 bases; bases outside gene matches: 5. From germline, CDR1 is MGHRA and CDR2 YSYEKL.

The chain uses TRBV7-2 and TRBJ2-1; TRBD2 matches at 10 bases. V shed 3 bases, J shed 6 bases, and the junction held 5 bases outside the gene matches. The V gene's germline CDR1 is SGHTA and CDR2 FQGNSA. The CDR3 length is 15 residues. Here the CDR3 DNA reads TGTGCCAGCAGCTTTACTAGCGGGGCTGGCAATGAGCAGTTCTTC. Amino acid sequence: CASSFTSGAGNEQFF.

This chain uses TRBV27 with TRBJ2-2; no definite D call. Germline V lookup: CDR1 MNHEY, CDR2 SMNVEV (reference sequence). The V gene lost 2 bases and the J gene lost 7 bases, with 11 bases spanning the gap. CDR3 length equals 14 residues. This CDR3 is CASSLGSQVGELFF. The CDR3 DNA sequence: TGTGCCAGCAGTTTAGGTTCGCAGGTCGGGGAGCTGTTTTTT.

The V call is TRBV4-2, the J call TRBJ2-1, with D maybe TRBD2 (7 bases). The ends were cut back, 0 bases at V and 7 bases at J, with 16 bases in the middle. This CDR3 is built from 16 residues. Germline V gene sequence: CDR1 LGHNA, CDR2 YNFKEQ. The CDR3, as DNA: TGTGCCAGCAGCCAAGATGCGCGGGGGCCAGGTAATGAGCAGTTCTTC. Its protein is CASSQDARGPGNEQFF.

Details on this clone: Other DNA sequences within the sample encode an identical CDR3. This chain uses TRBV29-1 with TRBJ1-1; 12 nucleotides agree with TRBD1. CDR1 and CDR2 from the germline V gene are SQVTM and ANQGSEA. The V segment lost 7 bases and the J segment 7 bases; nucleotides outside the gene matches: 4. The CDR3 sequence is 12 residues long. Written as DNA, the CDR3 is TGCAGCGCTGGGACAGGGGGCGGTGAAGCTTTCTTT. Translated, it gives CSAGTGGGEAFF.

This clone occurred once. V and J are TRBV19 and TRBJ1-5; the D gene is possibly TRBD1 (5 bases). The CDR3 totals 15 residues. Germline CDR1 is LNHDA and CDR2 is SQIVND (reference sequence). V lost 7 bases, J lost 7 bases, and 20 bases lay in between. CDR3 nucleotides: TGTGCCAGTACCTGGGGGGGAGGGATTAAGCAGCCCCAGCATTTT. Its translation is CASTWGGGIKQPQHF.

The V gene is TRBV2, the J gene TRBJ2-3; 10 nucleotides align to TRBD2. Unmatched junction bases numbered 8, after V lost 2 bases and J lost 6 bases. The germline V gene has CDR1 SNHLY and CDR2 FYNNEI. The CDR3 sequence is 16 residues long. The CDR3 DNA follows: TGTGCCAGCAGTGAACAAGCTAGCGGGGGATATGATACGCAGTATTTT. It translates to CASSEQASGGYDTQYF.

This clone has just one count. The chain links TRBV27 to TRBJ2-2, with 8 bases that match TRBD1. Germline lookup yields CDR1 MNHEY and CDR2 SMNVEV (reference sequence). This CDR3 comprises 14 residues. With 5 bases clipped from V and 4 bases from J, the junction kept 3 bases outside the gene matches. In nucleotides, the CDR3 is TGTGCCAGCAGTAAGGGACAGGTCACCGGGGAGCTGTTTTTT. It translates to CASSKGQVTGELFF.

This clone showed up just once. The rearrangement uses TRBV30 and TRBJ2-1, with 9 positions matching TRBD2. The CDR3 is 14 residues long. From germline, CDR1 is GTSNPN and CDR2 SVGIG (reference sequence). V shed 0 bases and J 6 bases; nucleotides not matched to a gene: 3. CDR3 coding DNA: TGTGCCTGGAGTGTGCGGGGGGGCCTCAATGAGCAGTTCTTC. This translates into CAWSVRGGLNEQFF.

The chain links TRBV7-9 to TRBJ1-1; perhaps TRBD1 as D (6 bases). There are 16 residues in the CDR3. V lost 5 bases and J 0 bases, leaving 16 bases between the germline ends. Germline V gene sequence: CDR1 SEHNR, CDR2 FQNEAQ (reference sequence). The CDR3 DNA follows: TGTGCCAGCAGCCTTAGGGGCGGACAGATGAACACTGAAGCTTTCTTT. Protein: CASSLRGGQMNTEAFF.

V usage is TRBV11-2 and J usage is TRBJ2-7; D is undetermined. Germline lookup yields CDR1 SGHAT and CDR2 FQNNGV. CDR3 size: 13 residues. V lost 7 bases to trimming and J lost 2 bases, with 12 bases between them. This chain's CDR3 is CASTRGDPYEQYF. CDR3 in DNA: TGTGCCAGCACAAGAGGAGACCCCTACGAGCAGTACTTC.

The V gene is TRBV4-3, the J gene TRBJ1-5; TRBD1 aligns across 8 bases. The V and J ends lost 1 base and 2 bases, in that order; junction bases with no gene match: 1. The CDR3 extends over 15 amino acids. CDR1 and CDR2 from the germline V gene are LGHNA and YSLEER. As DNA, the CDR3 is TGCGCCAGCAGCCAAGCGACAGGGGGCAATCAGCCCCAGCATTTT. It is translated as CASSQATGGNQPQHF.